Presented here are 2 T cell receptor beta chains from one specimen sequenced in a study of blood T cell repertoires in COVID-19. The method was immunoSEQ multiplex PCR; TCRdb's version includes in-frame clones alone and lacks a portion of them. The repertoire includes about 300,000 clones, around 85% of them detected once, and 2% to 3% sits in the top ten. Sequencing input: PBMCs or T cells enriched from blood (not recorded which). The receptors derive from a woman between 45 and 65 years old who had recovered from COVID-19.

The chain combines TRBV19 with TRBJ1-2; 7 bases map to TRBD1. Losses at the gene ends were 6 bases for V and 3 bases for J; bases not matched to a gene: 7. Germline-derived CDR1 and CDR2 are LNHDA and SQIVND (reference sequence). The CDR3 extends over 14 amino acids. The CDR3 sequence: CASSSTGAYYGYTF. The CDR3 nucleotides are TGTGCCAGTAGCTCCACAGGGGCCTACTATGGCTACACCTTC.

V usage is TRBV5-1 and J usage is TRBJ2-7, with 7 bases that match TRBD1. Per germline, CDR1 SGHRS and CDR2 YFSETQ. With 5 bases clipped from V and 0 bases from J, the junction kept 11 bases outside the gene matches. The CDR3 contains 16 residues. The CDR3 is CASRDRSGRSSYEQYF. CDR3 DNA sequence: TGCGCCAGCAGGGACAGGAGCGGCAGGAGCTCCTACGAGCAGTACTTC.